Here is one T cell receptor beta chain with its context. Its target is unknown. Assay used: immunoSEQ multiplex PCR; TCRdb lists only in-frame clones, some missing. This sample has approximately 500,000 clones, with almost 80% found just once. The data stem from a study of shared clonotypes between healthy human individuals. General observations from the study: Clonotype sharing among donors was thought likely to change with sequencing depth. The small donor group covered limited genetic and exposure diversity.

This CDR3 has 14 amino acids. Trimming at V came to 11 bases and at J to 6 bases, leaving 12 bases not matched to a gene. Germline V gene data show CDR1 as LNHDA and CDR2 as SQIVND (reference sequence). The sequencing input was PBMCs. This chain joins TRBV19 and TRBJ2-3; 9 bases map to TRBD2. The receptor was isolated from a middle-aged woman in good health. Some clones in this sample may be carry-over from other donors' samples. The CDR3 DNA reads TGTGCCTCGAGTAGGGGTAGCGGGAGCGATACGCAGTATTTT. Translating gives CASSRGSGSDTQYF.